Listed below are T cell receptor beta chains from one sample, sequenced in a study of PD-1 blockade in classical Hodgkin lymphoma. Profiled with immunoSEQ multiplex PCR; TCRdb holds only in-frame clones, not every one. This table has 80,000 to 95,000 clones, approximately 86% appearing once. Specimen: peripheral blood mononuclear cells (PBMCs), collected before the fourth cycle of nivolumab. Receptors originate from a human donor with classical Hodgkin lymphoma. The CDR3 runs from the conserved cysteine through the conserved F or W. The D gene is left open where the match is weak. Rows may omit the clone size; those that give it use once, few, many or a size class.

TRBJ1-3	TRBD1	TRBV28	.	CASALDRGNTIYF	TGTGCCAGCGCCTTGGACAGGGGGAACACCATATATTTT
TRBJ2-7	.	TRBV30	.	CAWSPLDSYEQYF	TGTGCCTGGAGTCCGCTGGACTCCTACGAGCAGTACTTC
TRBJ2-5	.	TRBV30	.	CAWSVQARETQYF	TGTGCCTGGAGTGTGCAGGCGAGGGAGACCCAGTACTTC
TRBJ1-5	TRBD1	TRBV18	.	CASSQGGDSDQPQHF	TGTGCCAGCTCACAGGGGGGGGACAGCGATCAGCCCCAGCATTTT
TRBJ1-1	.	TRBV5-6	few	CASSLRMGNTEAFF	TGTGCCAGCAGCTTGAGGATGGGGAACACTGAAGCTTTCTTT
TRBJ1-5	.	TRBV18	.	CASSPTTGVYSNQPQHF	TGTGCCAGCTCACCAACGACAGGAGTTTATAGCAATCAGCCCCAGCATTTT
TRBJ2-2	.	TRBV5-6	.	CASRPVGGDTGELFF	TGTGCCAGCAGACCCGTCGGGGGCGACACCGGGGAGCTGTTTTTT
TRBJ2-2	.	TRBV27	.	CATKRGWQGGELFF	TGTGCCACCAAACGGGGGTGGCAAGGCGGGGAGCTGTTTTTT
TRBJ2-1	TRBD2	TRBV9	.	CASSVSSGEQFF	TGTGCCAGCAGCGTTTCTAGCGGAGAGCAGTTCTTC
TRBJ2-1	.	TRBV5-1	.	CASSVTGPSSYNEQFF	TGCGCCAGCAGCGTAACGGGACCGAGCTCCTACAATGAGCAGTTCTTC
TRBJ2-3	.	TRBV7-9	.	CASWGSPSDSTDTQYF	TGTGCCAGCTGGGGTAGCCCCTCGGACAGCACAGATACGCAGTATTTT
TRBJ2-1	TRBD2	TRBV5-1	.	CASSLNWLAGDEQFF	TGCGCCAGCAGCTTAAATTGGCTAGCGGGAGATGAGCAGTTCTTC
TRBJ2-4	.	TRBV21-1	.	CASSNTRGDIAKNIQYF	TGTGCCAGCAGCAACACCAGGGGCGACATAGCCAAAAACATTCAGTACTTC
TRBJ2-1	TRBD1	TRBV7-2	.	CASSKGGQVLHEQFF	TGTGCCAGCAGCAAAGGGGGACAGGTTTTGCATGAGCAGTTCTTC
TRBJ2-2	.	TRBV10-1	.	CASSDPGRRSDTGELFF	TGCGCCAGCAGTGATCCGGGGAGGAGATCGGACACCGGGGAGCTGTTTTTT
TRBJ2-1	TRBD1	TRBV5-1	.	CASSFDRDRVRDEQFF	TGCGCCAGCAGCTTCGACCGGGACAGGGTCAGGGATGAGCAGTTCTTC
TRBJ1-2	.	TRBV2	few	CASMERVANYGYTF	TGTGCCAGCATGGAGAGGGTAGCTAACTATGGCTACACCTTC
TRBJ1-1	.	TRBV28	few	CASRYPDGRNTEAFF	TGTGCCAGCAGGTATCCAGACGGGAGGAACACTGAAGCTTTCTTT
TRBJ2-1	.	TRBV5-1	.	CASASGNEQFF	TGCGCCAGCGCTAGTGGCAATGAGCAGTTCTTC
TRBJ2-2	TRBD1	TRBV6-1	.	CASTSRGQGAGELFF	TGTGCCAGCACCTCCCGGGGACAGGGGGCCGGGGAGCTGTTTTTT
TRBJ2-7	TRBD2	TRBV27	.	CASSAPGGTHYEQYF	TGTGCCAGCAGTGCCCCCGGGGGGACTCACTACGAGCAGTACTTC
TRBJ2-5	TRBD1	TRBV18	once	CASSPGRGLQETQYF	TGTGCCAGCTCTCCCGGCAGGGGGCTCCAAGAGACCCAGTACTTC
TRBJ2-7	TRBD2	TRBV7-2	.	CASTQYGTTPEQYF	TGTGCCAGCACTCAATACGGGACTACGCCCGAGCAGTACTTC
TRBJ2-7	.	TRBV28	.	CASTPWTGPSYEQYF	TGTGCCAGCACCCCTTGGACGGGACCCTCCTACGAGCAGTACTTC
TRBJ2-7	.	TRBV5-1	.	CASGQGGSYEQYF	TGCGCCAGCGGCCAGGGGGGGTCCTACGAGCAGTACTTC
TRBJ2-7	TRBD1	TRBV2	.	CAISGTGASYEQYF	TGTGCCATATCCGGGACAGGGGCTTCCTACGAGCAGTACTTC
TRBJ1-5	.	TRBV7-8	.	CASSLVRDQPQHF	TGTGCCAGCAGCCTTGTAAGGGATCAGCCCCAGCATTTT
TRBJ2-3	TRBD1	TRBV2	.	CASSRDRGERNTQYF	TGTGCCAGCAGTAGGGACAGGGGTGAGAGGAATACGCAGTATTTT
TRBJ2-7	.	TRBV9	.	CASSAGGLLYF	TGTGCCAGCAGCGCCGGTGGCTTGCTGTACTTC
TRBJ2-7	.	TRBV13	.	CASSLVHSRDDYEQYF	TGTGCCAGCAGCTTAGTTCACAGTCGGGACGACTACGAGCAGTACTTC
TRBJ1-1	.	TRBV30	few	CAWSGGTTEAFF	TGTGCCTGGAGTGGAGGGACCACTGAAGCTTTCTTT